The 5 T cell receptor beta chains reported below all come from one sample, sequenced in a study of blood T cell repertoires in COVID-19. Data came from immunoSEQ multiplex PCR; TCRdb stores just in-frame clones and leaves some out. The data contain 35,000 to 50,000 clones, 80% to 90% of them singletons. The sequenced sample was peripheral blood. All receptors come from a man in his 70s with active COVID-19.

This CDR3 is CASSLGQATINTEAFF. The DNA of the CDR3 is TGTGCCAGCAGTTTAGGGCAGGCGACTATAAACACTGAAGCTTTCTTT. V gene TRBV27 combines with J gene TRBJ1-1; D is undetermined. With 2 bases removed from V and 2 bases from J, the gap between germline ends came to 15 bases. The V gene's germline CDR1 is MNHEY and CDR2 SMNVEV (reference sequence). There are 16 residues in the CDR3.

The gene calls are TRBV7-3 and TRBJ1-2; D may be TRBD1 (6 bases). V was cut by 4 bases and J by 8 bases, with 17 bases left in between. Germline lookup yields CDR1 SGHTA and CDR2 FQGTGA. This CDR3 comprises 14 residues. The CDR3: CASSYDPAGVGYTF. As DNA, the CDR3 is TGTGCCAGCAGCTACGACCCAGCAGGGGTAGGCTACACCTTC.

The rearrangement uses TRBV9 and TRBJ1-5; maybe TRBD1 (6 bases). With 2 bases removed from V and 7 bases from J, the gap between germline ends came to 13 bases. The germline gives CDR1 SGDLS, CDR2 YYNGEE. The length of the CDR3 is 14 residues. The CDR3 sequence: CASSVGGAGQPQHF. The CDR3, as DNA: TGTGCCAGCAGCGTTGGGGGGGCCGGACAGCCCCAGCATTTT.

The chain recombines TRBV25-1 with TRBJ2-3, with 7 bases aligning to TRBD1. The V and J ends lost 8 bases and 3 bases, in that order; junction bases with no gene match: 8. CDR1 MGHDK and CDR2 SYGVNS come from the germline V gene. There are 14 residues in the CDR3. CDR3 in amino acids: CASRRTGATDTQYF. CDR3 nucleotides: TGTGCCAGCCGACGGACAGGAGCGACAGATACGCAGTATTTT.

This chain joins TRBV6-5 and TRBJ1-2, with D possibly TRBD1 on 5 matching bases. Trimming left V 5 bases short and J 5 bases short, with 12 bases between. Germline loops: CDR1 MNHEY, CDR2 SVGAGI. This CDR3 has 13 residues. The CDR3 DNA sequence: TGTGCCAGCAGTCCGGGGGGAGGATATGGCTACACCTTC. It specifies CASSPGGGYGYTF.